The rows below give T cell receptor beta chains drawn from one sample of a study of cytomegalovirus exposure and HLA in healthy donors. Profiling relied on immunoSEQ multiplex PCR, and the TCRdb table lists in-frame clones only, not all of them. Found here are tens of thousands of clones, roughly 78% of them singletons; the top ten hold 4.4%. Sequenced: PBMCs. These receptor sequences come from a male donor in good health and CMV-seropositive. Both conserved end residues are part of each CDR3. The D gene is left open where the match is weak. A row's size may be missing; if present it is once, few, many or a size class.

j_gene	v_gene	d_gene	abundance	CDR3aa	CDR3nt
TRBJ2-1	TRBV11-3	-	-	CASSSQFNEQFF	TGTGCCAGCAGCTCCCAGTTCAATGAGCAGTTCTTC
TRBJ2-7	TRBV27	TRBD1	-	CASSTTGGILNEQYF	TGTGCCAGCAGTACCACAGGGGGCATATTGAACGAGCAGTACTTC
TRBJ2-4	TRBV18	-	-	CASSPPELGVKNIQYF	TGTGCCAGCTCACCTCCCGAGTTAGGGGTCAAAAACATTCAGTACTTC
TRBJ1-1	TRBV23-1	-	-	CASRWGTGGLCGTEAFF	TGCGCCAGCAGGTGGGGGACTGGTGGGTTATGTGGCACTGAAGCTTTCTTT
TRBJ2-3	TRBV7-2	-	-	CASSLDGSSTDTQYF	TGTGCCAGCAGCTTAGATGGCAGTAGCACAGATACGCAGTATTTT
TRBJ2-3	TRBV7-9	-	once	CASSSGDPTQYF	TGTGCCAGCAGCTCGGGGGACCCTACGCAGTATTTT
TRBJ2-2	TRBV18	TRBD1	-	CASSPGQADTGELFF	TGTGCCAGCTCGCCGGGACAGGCCGACACCGGGGAGCTGTTTTTT
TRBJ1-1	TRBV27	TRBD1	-	CASSVQGLNTEAFF	TGTGCCAGCAGCGTACAGGGGTTGAACACTGAAGCTTTCTTT
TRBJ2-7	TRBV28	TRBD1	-	CASTIPGTGSREQYF	TGTGCCAGCACCATTCCCGGGACAGGGTCACGCGAGCAGTACTTC
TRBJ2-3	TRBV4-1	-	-	CASSPEETSTDTQYF	TGCGCCAGCAGCCCAGAAGAGACTAGCACAGATACGCAGTATTTT
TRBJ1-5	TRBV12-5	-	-	CASGLPRGYRNQPQHF	TGTGCTAGTGGTTTGCCCCGGGGGTATCGTAATCAGCCCCAGCATTTT
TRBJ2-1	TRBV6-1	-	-	CASSDGHRYNEQFF	TGTGCCAGCAGTGACGGACACCGTTACAATGAGCAGTTCTTC
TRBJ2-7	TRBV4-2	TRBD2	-	CASSYDRGDYEQYF	TGTGCCAGCAGTTACGACCGGGGGGATTACGAGCAGTACTTC
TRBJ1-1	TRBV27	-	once	CASSLSSGNTEAFF	TGTGCCAGCAGTTTATCGTCAGGGAACACTGAAGCTTTCTTT
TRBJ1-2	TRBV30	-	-	CAWSVTGMANYGYTF	TGTGCCTGGAGTGTAACGGGGATGGCTAACTATGGCTACACCTTC
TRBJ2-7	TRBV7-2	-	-	CASSFTRDYEQYF	TGTGCCAGCAGCTTCACTAGGGACTACGAGCAGTACTTC
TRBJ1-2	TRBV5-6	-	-	CASSLWKGEGGYGYTF	TGTGCCAGCAGCTTGTGGAAAGGAGAAGGCGGCTATGGCTACACCTTC
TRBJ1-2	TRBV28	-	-	CASSFGGRFYGYTF	TGTGCCAGCAGTTTCGGGGGGCGCTTCTATGGCTACACCTTC
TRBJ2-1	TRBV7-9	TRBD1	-	CASSSMTGGNYNEQFF	TGTGCCAGCAGCTCTATGACAGGGGGAAACTACAATGAGCAGTTCTTC
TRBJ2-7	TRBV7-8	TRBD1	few	CASTSLGTGYYEQYF	TGTGCCAGCACAAGCTTAGGGACAGGGTACTACGAGCAGTACTTC
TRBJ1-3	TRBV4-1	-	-	CASSQTGTPTGNTIYF	TGCGCCAGCAGCCAAACTGGGACACCTACTGGAAACACCATATATTTT
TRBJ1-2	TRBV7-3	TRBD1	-	CASSSPTGSVSGGYTF	TGTGCCAGCAGCTCCCCGACAGGGTCGGTATCAGGCGGCTACACCTTC
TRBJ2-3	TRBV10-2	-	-	CASALGPPGGTQYF	TGCGCCAGCGCACTCGGGCCCCCCGGGGGTACGCAGTATTTT
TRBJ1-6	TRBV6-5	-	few	CASSYGIGSSPLHF	TGTGCCAGCAGTTATGGGATAGGGAGTTCACCCCTCCACTTT
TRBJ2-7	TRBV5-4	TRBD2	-	CASSPGLVAYEQYF	TGTGCCAGCAGCCCCGGACTAGTCGCCTACGAGCAGTACTTC
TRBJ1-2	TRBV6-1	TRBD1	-	CASTWDRGPNYGYTF	TGTGCCAGCACGTGGGACAGGGGTCCTAACTATGGCTACACCTTC
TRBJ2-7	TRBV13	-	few	CASSPLTSLISYEQYF	TGTGCCAGCAGCCCACTGACTAGTCTCATCTCCTACGAGCAGTACTTC
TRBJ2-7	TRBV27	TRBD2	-	CASSLLRGRADEQYF	TGTGCCAGCAGTTTACTGCGCGGGAGGGCGGACGAGCAGTACTTC
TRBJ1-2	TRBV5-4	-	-	CASSLRQTHYGYTF	TGTGCCAGCAGCTTGAGACAGACTCACTATGGCTACACCTTC
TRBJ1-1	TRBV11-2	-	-	CASSLPRQNTEAFF	TGTGCCAGCAGCCTACCTCGACAGAACACTGAAGCTTTCTTT
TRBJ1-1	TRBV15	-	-	CATSRGFVRVTEAFF	TGTGCCACCAGCAGAGGATTCGTCAGGGTCACTGAAGCTTTCTTT
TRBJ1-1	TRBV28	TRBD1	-	CASSLKGRGRGDTEAFF	TGTGCCAGCAGTTTAAAAGGCAGGGGGCGCGGGGACACTGAAGCTTTCTTT
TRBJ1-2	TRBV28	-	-	CASSADISITF	TGTGCCAGCAGTGCTGACATCTCGATCACCTTC
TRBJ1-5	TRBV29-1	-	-	CSVGHPGDQPQHF	TGCAGCGTTGGACATCCAGGGGATCAGCCCCAGCATTTT
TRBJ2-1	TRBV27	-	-	CASSLIQGLNEQFF	TGTGCCAGCAGTTTGATCCAGGGCTTGAATGAGCAGTTCTTC
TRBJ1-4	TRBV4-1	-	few	CASSQGTGQAVEKLFF	TGCGCCAGCAGCCAAGGGACCGGACAAGCCGTTGAAAAACTGTTTTTT
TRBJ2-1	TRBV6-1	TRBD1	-	CASRADRGGGEQFF	TGTGCCAGCAGGGCGGACAGGGGCGGTGGTGAGCAGTTCTTC
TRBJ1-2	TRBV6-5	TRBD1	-	CASKPGTGNYGYTF	TGTGCCAGCAAACCCGGGACAGGGAACTATGGCTACACCTTC
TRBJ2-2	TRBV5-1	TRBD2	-	CASSSGLAGGPNTGELFF	TGCGCCAGCAGCTCGGGACTAGCGGGAGGGCCGAACACCGGGGAGCTGTTTTTT
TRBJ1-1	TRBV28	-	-	CASSLAGNTEAFF	TGTGCCAGCAGTTTGGCGGGGAACACTGAAGCTTTCTTT
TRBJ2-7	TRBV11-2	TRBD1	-	CASSLGAGGSSYEQYF	TGTGCCAGCAGCTTAGGCGCAGGGGGATCCTCCTACGAGCAGTACTTC